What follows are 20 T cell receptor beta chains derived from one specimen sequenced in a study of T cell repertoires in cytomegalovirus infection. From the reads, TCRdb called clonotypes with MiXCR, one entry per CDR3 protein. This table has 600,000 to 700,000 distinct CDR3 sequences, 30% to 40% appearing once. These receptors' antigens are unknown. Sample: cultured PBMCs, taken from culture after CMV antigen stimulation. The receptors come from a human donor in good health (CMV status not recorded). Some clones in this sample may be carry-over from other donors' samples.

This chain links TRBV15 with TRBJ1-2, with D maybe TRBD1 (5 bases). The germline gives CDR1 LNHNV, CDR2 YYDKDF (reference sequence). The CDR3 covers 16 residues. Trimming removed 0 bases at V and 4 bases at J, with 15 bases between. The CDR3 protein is CATSRDLGERPYGYTF. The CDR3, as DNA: TGTGCCACCAGCAGAGATTTGGGGGAAAGGCCCTATGGCTACACCTTC.

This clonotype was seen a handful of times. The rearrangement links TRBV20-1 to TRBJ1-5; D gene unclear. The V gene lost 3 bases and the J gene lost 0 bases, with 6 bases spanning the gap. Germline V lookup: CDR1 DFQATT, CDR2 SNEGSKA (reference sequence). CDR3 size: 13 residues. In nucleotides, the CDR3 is TGCAGTGCTAGTCCTGATAGCAATCAGCCCCAGCATTTT. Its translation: CSASPDSNQPQHF.

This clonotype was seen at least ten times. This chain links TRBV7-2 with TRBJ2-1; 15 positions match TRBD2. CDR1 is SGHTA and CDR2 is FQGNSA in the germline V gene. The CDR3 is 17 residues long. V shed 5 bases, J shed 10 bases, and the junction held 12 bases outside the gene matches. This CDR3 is CASSILGTSGRTGEQFF. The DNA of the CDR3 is TGTGCCAGCAGCATACTTGGGACTAGCGGGAGGACTGGGGAGCAGTTCTTC.

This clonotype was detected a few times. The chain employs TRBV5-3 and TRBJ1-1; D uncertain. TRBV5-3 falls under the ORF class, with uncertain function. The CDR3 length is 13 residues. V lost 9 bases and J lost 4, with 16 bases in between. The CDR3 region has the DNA TGTGCCACCAACGAGAGAGGTGGCACTGAAGCTTTCTTT. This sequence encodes CATNERGGTEAFF.

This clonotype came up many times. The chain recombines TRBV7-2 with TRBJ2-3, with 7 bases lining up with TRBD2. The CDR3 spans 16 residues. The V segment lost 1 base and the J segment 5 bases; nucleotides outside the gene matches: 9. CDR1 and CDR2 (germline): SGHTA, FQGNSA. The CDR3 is CASSLGTSDGLDTQYF. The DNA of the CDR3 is TGTGCCAGCAGCTTAGGGACTAGTGACGGTCTAGATACGCAGTATTTT. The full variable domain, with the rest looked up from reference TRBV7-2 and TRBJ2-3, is GAGVSQSPSNKVTEKGKDVELRCDPISGHTALYWYRQSLGQGLEFLIYFQGNSAPDKSGLPSDRFSAERTGGSVSTLTIQRTQQEDSAVYLCASSLGTSDGLDTQYFGPGTRLTVL.

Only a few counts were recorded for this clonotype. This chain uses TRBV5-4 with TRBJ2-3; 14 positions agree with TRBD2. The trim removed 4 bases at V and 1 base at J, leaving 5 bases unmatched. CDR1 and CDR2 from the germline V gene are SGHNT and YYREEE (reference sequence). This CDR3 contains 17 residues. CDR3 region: CASSRAGLAGGTDTQYF. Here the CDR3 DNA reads TGTGCCAGCAGCAGAGCGGGACTAGCGGGAGGCACAGATACGCAGTATTTT.

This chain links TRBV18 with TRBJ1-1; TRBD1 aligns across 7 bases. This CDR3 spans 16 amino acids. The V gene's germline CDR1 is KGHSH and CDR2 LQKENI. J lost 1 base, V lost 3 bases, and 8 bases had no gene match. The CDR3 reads CASSPQSTGENTEAFF. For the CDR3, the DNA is TGTGCCAGCTCACCCCAATCTACAGGGGAGAACACTGAAGCTTTCTTT.

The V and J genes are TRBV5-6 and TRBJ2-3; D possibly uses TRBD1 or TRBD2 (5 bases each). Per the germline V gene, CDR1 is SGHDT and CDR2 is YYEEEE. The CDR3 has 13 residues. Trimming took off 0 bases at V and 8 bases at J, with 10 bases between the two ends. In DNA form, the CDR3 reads TGTGCCAGCAGCTTGGCGGGGCGGGCTACGCAGTATTTT. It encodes CASSLAGRATQYF.

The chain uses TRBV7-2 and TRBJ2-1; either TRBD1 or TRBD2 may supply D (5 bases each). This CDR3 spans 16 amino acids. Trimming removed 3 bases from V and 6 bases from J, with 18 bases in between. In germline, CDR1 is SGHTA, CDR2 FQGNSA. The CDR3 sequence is CASSLGLGEFLNEQFF. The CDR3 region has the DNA TGTGCCAGCAGCTTGGGGTTGGGGGAGTTCCTCAATGAGCAGTTCTTC.

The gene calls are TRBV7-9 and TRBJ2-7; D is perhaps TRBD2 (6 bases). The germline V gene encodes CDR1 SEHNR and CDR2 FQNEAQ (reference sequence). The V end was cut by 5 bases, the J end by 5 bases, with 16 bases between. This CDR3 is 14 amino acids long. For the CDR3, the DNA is TGTGCCAGCAGCCCCGGGGGAGTTCGGCACGAGCAGTACTTC. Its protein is CASSPGGVRHEQYF.

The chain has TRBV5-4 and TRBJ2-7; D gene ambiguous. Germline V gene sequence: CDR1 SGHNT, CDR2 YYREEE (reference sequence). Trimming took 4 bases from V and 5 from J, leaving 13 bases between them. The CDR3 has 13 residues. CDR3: CASSRPTVDEQYF. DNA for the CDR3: TGTGCCAGCAGCAGGCCGACCGTTGACGAGCAGTACTTC.

CDR3 sequence: CASSYSIGPTGANVLTF. The CDR3 DNA reads as TGTGCCAGCAGTTACTCGATCGGTCCGACTGGGGCCAACGTCCTGACTTTC. The gene calls are TRBV6-6 and TRBJ2-6; D is undetermined. Trimming cost V 0 bases and J 2 bases, with 11 bases left between them. Germline V CDR1 and CDR2: MNHNY, SVGAGI (reference sequence). The CDR3 loop spans 17 amino acids.

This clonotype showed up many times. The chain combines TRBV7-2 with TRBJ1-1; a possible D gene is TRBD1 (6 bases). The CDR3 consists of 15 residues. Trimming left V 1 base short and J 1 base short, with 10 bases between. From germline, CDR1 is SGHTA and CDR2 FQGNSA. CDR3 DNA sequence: TGTGCCAGCAGCTTAGTGGGGACATGGAACACTGAAGCTTTCTTT. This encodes CASSLVGTWNTEAFF.

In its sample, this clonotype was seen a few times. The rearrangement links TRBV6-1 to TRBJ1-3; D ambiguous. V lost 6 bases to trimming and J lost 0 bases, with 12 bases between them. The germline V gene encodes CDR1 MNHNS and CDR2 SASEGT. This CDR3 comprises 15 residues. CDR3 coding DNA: TGTGCCAGCAGCCCCGCATTGAGCTCTGGAAACACCATATATTTT. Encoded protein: CASSPALSSGNTIYF.

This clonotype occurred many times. This chain's CDR3 is CASLRGQGETQYF. CDR3 DNA sequence: TGTGCCAGCCTCCGAGGACAAGGGGAGACCCAGTACTTC. V usage is TRBV7-2 and J usage is TRBJ2-5; possibly TRBD1 for D (5 bases). Germline V gives CDR1 SGHTA, CDR2 FQGNSA. The CDR3 contains 13 residues. V gave up 8 bases and J gave up 5 bases, with 15 bases separating them. Variable domain in full (rest from reference TRBV7-2 and TRBJ2-5): GAGVSQSPSNKVTEKGKDVELRCDPISGHTALYWYRQSLGQGLEFLIYFQGNSAPDKSGLPSDRFSAERTGGSVSTLTIQRTQQEDSAVYLCASLRGQGETQYFGPGTRLLVL.

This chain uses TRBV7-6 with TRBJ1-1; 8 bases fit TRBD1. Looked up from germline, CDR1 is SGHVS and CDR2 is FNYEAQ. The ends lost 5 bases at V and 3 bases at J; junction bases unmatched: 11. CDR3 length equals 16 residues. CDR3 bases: TGTGCCAGCAGCCTCTCCCCCACAGGGGGTGACACTGAAGCTTTCTTT. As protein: CASSLSPTGGDTEAFF. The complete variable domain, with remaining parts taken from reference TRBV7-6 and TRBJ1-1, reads GAGVSQSPRYKVTKRGQDVALRCDPISGHVSLYWYRQALGQGPEFLTYFNYEAQQDKSGLPNDRFSAERPEGSISTLTIQRTEQRDSAMYRCASSLSPTGGDTEAFFGQGTRLTVV.

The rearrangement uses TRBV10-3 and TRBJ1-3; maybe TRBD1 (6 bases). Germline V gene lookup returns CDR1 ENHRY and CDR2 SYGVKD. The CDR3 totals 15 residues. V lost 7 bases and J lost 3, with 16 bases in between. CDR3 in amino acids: CAITPGDSLGNTIYF. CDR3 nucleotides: TGTGCCATCACCCCAGGGGATTCCCTTGGAAACACCATATATTTT.

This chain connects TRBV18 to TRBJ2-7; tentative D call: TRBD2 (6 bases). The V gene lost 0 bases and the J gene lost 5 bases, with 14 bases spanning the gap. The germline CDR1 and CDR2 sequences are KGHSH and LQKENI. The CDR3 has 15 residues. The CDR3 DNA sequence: TGTGCCAGCTCACCACCCGGGACTGGTTTACACGAGCAGTACTTC. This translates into CASSPPGTGLHEQYF. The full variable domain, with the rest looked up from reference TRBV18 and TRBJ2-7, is NAGVMQNPRHLVRRRGQEARLRCSPMKGHSHVYWYRQLPEEGLKFMVYLQKENIIDESGMPKERFSAEFPKEGPSILRIQQVVRGDSAAYFCASSPPGTGLHEQYFGPGTRLTVT.

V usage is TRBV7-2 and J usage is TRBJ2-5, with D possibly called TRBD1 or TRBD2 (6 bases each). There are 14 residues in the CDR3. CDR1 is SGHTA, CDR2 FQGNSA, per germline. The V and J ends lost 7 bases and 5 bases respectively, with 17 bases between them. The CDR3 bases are TGTGCCAGCACCCCCGGGGGCCCACGGGAGACCCAGTACTTC. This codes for CASTPGGPRETQYF.

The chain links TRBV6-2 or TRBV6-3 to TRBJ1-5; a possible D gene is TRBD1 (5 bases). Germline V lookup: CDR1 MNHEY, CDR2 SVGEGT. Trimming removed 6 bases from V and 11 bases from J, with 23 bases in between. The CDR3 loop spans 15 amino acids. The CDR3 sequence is CASSPRRDLMMSQHF. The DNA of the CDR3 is TGTGCCAGCAGCCCCCGACGGGACTTAATGATGTCCCAGCATTTT.